This record concerns one T cell receptor beta chain sequence. Its recognized antigen is unknown. Base qualities are not provided; no much larger clone lies one nucleotide away. The cohort was made up of under 800 healthy bone marrow donors. At the time of sampling, every cohort member was nominally healthy, though immune exposures that went unrecorded were likely present. The donor tested CMV seropositive and was one of the 289 seropositive cohort members. A peripheral blood sample was provided by each donor, and peripheral blood mononuclear cells were used for TCR beta sequencing. Genomic DNA extraction from the blood cell samples was performed with the Qiagen DNeasy Blood Extraction Kit. Library method: the immunoSEQ multiplex PCR assay. For the multiplex PCR, a mixture combining 60 forward primers for TCR Vbeta segments and 13 reverse primers for TCR Jbeta segments was used. A multiplex PCR assay on genomic DNA amplified the CDR3 region of rearranged TCR beta genes. The amplified TCR beta libraries were sequenced on the Illumina HiSeq System as 87-base-pair reads. On the study's bioinformatics: A later analysis counted approximately 76 million unique TCR beta chains across the roughly 700 repertoires, and 10 million to 12 million of these chains were shared by at least two donors. A nearest-neighbor algorithm error-corrected the raw reads and collapsed the reads into unique sequences, merging closely related sequences to remove PCR and sequencing errors. Alignment of CDR3 sequences to IMGT reference sequences was used to assign V, D and J gene segments. Each retained sequence needed at least a six-nucleotide match to both a V gene segment and a J gene segment. Rearrangements were called productive when the CDR3 lacked stop codons and stayed in frame with V and J; all others were non-productive. Following IMGT convention, CDR3 was defined as the stretch from the second conserved V-encoded cysteine up to the conserved J-encoded phenylalanine. In an earlier analysis of 500 to 650 of the donors, sequences lacking an unambiguous match to a single V gene segment were excluded. In an earlier analysis of some 590 of the donors, a V segment was called functional when productive rearrangements were above 56.7%, and segregating when the standard deviation between donors exceeded 5%. To diagnose cytomegalovirus status from the catalog of TCR beta chain sequences, a statistical classification framework was built. V and J gene assignment, in a later analysis, came from comparing TCR nucleotide sequences with IMGT/GENE-DB human TR gene sequences. In a later analysis, CDR3 sequences and most-parsimonious VDJ recombination scenarios were assigned using the TCRdist pipeline. In a later analysis, each TCR beta chain was defined by its CDR3 amino acid sequence together with its V-gene family, and reads lacking a unique V-gene family were excluded. In a later analysis, fewer than 600 highly shared, low-generation-probability nucleotide sequences were removed to address suspected cross-contamination and a sequencing artifact. In a later analysis, a clonal expansion index for each public chain was calculated from normalized within-repertoire ranks of inferred template counts. In a later analysis, generation probabilities were computed with a VDJ recombination model fitted to out-of-frame rearrangements, and the resulting probabilities were checked against IGoR. In a later analysis, TCR-TCR, TCR-HLA and TCR-CMV co-occurrence was scored with hypergeometric tests, and a repertoire-size bias correction was applied to TCR pairs. To estimate false discovery rates, a later analysis permuted the HLA or CMV assignments 20 times. In a later analysis, co-occurring TCRs were grouped with DBSCAN, and TCRdist sequence similarity was added when clustering was performed within HLA-allele-positive subsets. For co-occurrence clustering, repertoires with fewer than 30,000 or more than 120,000 public chains were excluded, along with 5 or 6 repertoires with anomalous nucleotide sharing. The immuneACCESS repertoire file appears here via TCRdb, limited to in-frame rearrangements. These files lack a portion of the clones; in checked studies, under half of the deficit traces to unresolved V genes, and the cause of the others is not known. D and trimming were read from the DNA, whereas the V and J calls and clone size are those reported in that table. The sample has fewer than 150,000 clones on record, 78% of them singletons. The top ten hold roughly 6% of the sample.

The data stem from a study of cytomegalovirus exposure and HLA in healthy donors (TCRdb year 2017). For the study in its entirety: In an earlier analysis of under 600 of the donors, 276 Gb of sequence data and 90 million to 120 million unique TCR beta sequences from some 170 million T cells were reported. A later genetic analysis took genome-wide SNP genotypes for about three fifths of the 666 donors and used that subset as a discovery cohort. In addition to the first cohort of 666 subjects, a separate validation cohort of approximately 130 different subjects was used. Among some 400 genotyped donors of the cohort, an average of roughly 230,000 unique TCR beta nucleotide sequences was sequenced per donor, of which 15% to 20% were non-productive. HLA typing included class I and class II loci at four-digit resolution. A later analysis re-examined previously published TCR beta repertoires from just over 650 donors and added high-resolution HLA genotyping to investigate patterns of TCR occurrence. Rather than using new phenotypic data, the later analysis identified candidate immune exposures from TCR beta sequences and from how often those sequences occurred across donors. An early release covering about 600 HLA-typed donors comprised 250 to 350 gigabases of sequencing data and some 79 million unique TCR sequences. Donor age, sex, ethnicity and CMV serostatus were compiled alongside the repertoire data. Using immunosequencing, the study profiled T cell repertoires from about 650 subjects and related those repertoires to cytomegalovirus serostatus. All discovery cohort repertoires had been generated using a single sequencing platform. An earlier analysis of around 580 of the donors used high-throughput TCR beta sequencing to judge whether each TCR beta V gene segment behaved as functional or pseudogenic. The study aimed to test whether cataloging public T cell receptors could reveal signatures of past pathogen exposure. Four to six DR-DQ haplotypes were handled as single units for association and clustering because linkage in the cohort was strong. Of the roughly 430 genotyped donors, around 81% fell in the genetic ancestry cluster associated with self-reported Caucasian donors. Typing coverage differed by locus: A, B, C, DRB1 and DQB1 were typed in about 629-640 donors, DQA1 in 522, DPA1 in 600 to 610, and DPB1 in around 490. To predict cytomegalovirus infection status, the study brought together high-throughput TCR immunosequencing, statistical association of individual TCRs with disease status, and machine learning. Beyond this particular receptor, the publication reports: Linkage disequilibrium might explain the correlated functional status among segregating V segments, but an unknown experimental factor could not be ruled out. Only TCR beta chains were sequenced in this cohort, and the absence of alpha or paired-chain data limited detectable features. While some public TCRs were present in many individuals, most TCR sequences turned up only very rarely across donors. In a later analysis, HLA-associated TCR beta chains were found to be more clonally expanded and to have lower generation probabilities than equally common non-associated chains. In a later genetic analysis, a missense DCLRE1C variant was associated with V-gene and J-gene trimming of TCR beta chains, and the association was replicated in an independent cohort. Some IMGT-functional V segments, including TRBV6-2 and TRBV6-3, could not be told apart with the 87-base-pair reads, so those segments were excluded. Sequencing depth was assumed to be roughly uniform across donors in the presence/absence analyses, though that assumption may not hold. Specific HLA alleles were associated with 15,000 to 20,000 TCR beta sequences at a false discovery rate of 0.05 in a later analysis. A further reported finding was that TCR beta sequences accurately predicted the HLA-A and HLA-B alleles for most subjects in the first cohort. It was suggested by the authors that the approach could potentially be generalized to other disease states and immunological phenotypes. About 15 rarely observed V segments, including chromosome 9 orphons, were excluded from the earlier analysis of almost 600 of the donors because counts were too low. In a later genetic analysis, fewer N-insertions in productive TCRs were reported among donors in an Asian-associated ancestry cluster than the roughly 700-donor mean. Broadly in line with IMGT annotations, most TCR beta V segments showed up in productive rearrangements about 87% or about 30% of the time in an earlier analysis of roughly 590 of the donors. When HLA alleles, especially DR and DQ, strongly co-occurred, TCR associations were difficult to assign to individual alleles. Immune exposure information for the cohort was limited to CMV serostatus. According to a later analysis, TCR association rates differed among HLA loci, with DRB1 alleles showing the most associated TCRs and HLA-C alleles showing the fewest. In a later analysis, several top co-occurrence clusters were reported to appear linked to parvovirus B19, influenza, CMV and Epstein-Barr virus. In both the original and validation cohorts, the classifier was reported to diagnose cytomegalovirus status with high specificity and sensitivity. In the study, about 150 TCR beta chains were listed as associated with cytomegalovirus. In vitro tests confirmed that a few of the cytomegalovirus-associated TCR beta chains recognize cytomegalovirus antigens. A cluster of highly shared sequence variants was judged likely to be a technical artifact of the sequencing pipeline. Because HLA typing was unavailable for some donors at each locus, only the typed subset was used in association tests. A later analysis found that most CMV-associated TCR beta chains appeared HLA-restricted, with HLA associations seemingly driven largely by CMV exposure.

From a lookup of the germline V gene, CDR1 and CDR2 are SGDLS and YYNGEE. V drops 4 bases and J drops 6 bases, leaving 14 bases in between. From the cysteine through the phenylalanine, the CDR3 covers 14 amino acids. Solely the CDR3 DNA is kept, with 42 bases framed from the first base. The source is a woman between 35 and 50 years old in good health and CMV-seropositive. Here the chain combines TRBV9 and TRBJ2-4; TRBD2 is a weak D gene call, 5 bases matching. The sequenced sample was PBMCs. The DNA sequence follows: TGTGCCAGCAGCCCAACCGCGGGCGTAAACATTCAGTACTTC. Its protein reads: CASSPTAGVNIQYF.